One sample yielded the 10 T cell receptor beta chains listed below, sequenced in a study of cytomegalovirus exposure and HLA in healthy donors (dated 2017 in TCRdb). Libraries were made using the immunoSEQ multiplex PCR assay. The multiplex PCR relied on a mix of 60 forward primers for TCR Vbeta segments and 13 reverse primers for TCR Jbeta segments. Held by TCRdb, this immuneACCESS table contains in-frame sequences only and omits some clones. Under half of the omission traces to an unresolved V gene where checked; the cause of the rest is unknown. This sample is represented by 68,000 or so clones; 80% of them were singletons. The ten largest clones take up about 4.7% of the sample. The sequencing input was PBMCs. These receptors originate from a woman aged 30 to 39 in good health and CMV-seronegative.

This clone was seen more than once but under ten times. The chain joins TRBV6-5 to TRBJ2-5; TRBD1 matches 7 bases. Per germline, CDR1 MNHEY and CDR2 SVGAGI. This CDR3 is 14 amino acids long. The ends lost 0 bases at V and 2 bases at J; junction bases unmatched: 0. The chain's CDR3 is CASSYSGQQETQYF. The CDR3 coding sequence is TGTGCCAGCAGTTACTCGGGACAGCAAGAGACCCAGTACTTC.

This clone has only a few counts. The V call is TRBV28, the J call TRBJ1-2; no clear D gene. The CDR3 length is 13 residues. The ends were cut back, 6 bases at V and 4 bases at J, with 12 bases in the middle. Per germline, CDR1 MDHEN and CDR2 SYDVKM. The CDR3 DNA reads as TGTGCCAGCAGGTCCCAGGATCTCTATGGCTACACCTTC. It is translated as CASRSQDLYGYTF.

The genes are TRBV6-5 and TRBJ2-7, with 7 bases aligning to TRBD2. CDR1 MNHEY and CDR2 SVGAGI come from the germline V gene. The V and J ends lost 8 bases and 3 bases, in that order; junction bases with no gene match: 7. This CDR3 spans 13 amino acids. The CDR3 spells CASSKGLYYEQYF. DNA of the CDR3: TGTGCCAGCTCCAAGGGACTATACTACGAGCAGTACTTC.

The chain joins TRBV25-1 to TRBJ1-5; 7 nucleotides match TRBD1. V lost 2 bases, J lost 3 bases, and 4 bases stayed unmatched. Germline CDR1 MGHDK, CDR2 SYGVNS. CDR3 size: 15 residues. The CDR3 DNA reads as TGTGCCAGCAGTGAAGAAGGGACAGACAATCAGCCCCAGCATTTT. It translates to CASSEEGTDNQPQHF.

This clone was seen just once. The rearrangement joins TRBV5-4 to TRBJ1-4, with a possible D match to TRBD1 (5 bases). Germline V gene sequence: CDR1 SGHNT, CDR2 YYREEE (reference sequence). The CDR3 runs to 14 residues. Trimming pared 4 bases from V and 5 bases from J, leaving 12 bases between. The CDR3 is CASSRQGTNEKLFF. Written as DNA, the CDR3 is TGTGCCAGCAGCCGTCAGGGCACAAATGAAAAACTGTTTTTT.

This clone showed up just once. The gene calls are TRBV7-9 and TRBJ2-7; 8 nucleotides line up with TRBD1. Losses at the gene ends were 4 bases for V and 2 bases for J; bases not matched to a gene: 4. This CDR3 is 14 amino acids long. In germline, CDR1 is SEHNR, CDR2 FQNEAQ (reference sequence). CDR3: CASSSGQAAYEQYF. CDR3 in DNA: TGTGCCAGCAGCTCGGGACAGGCCGCCTACGAGCAGTACTTC.

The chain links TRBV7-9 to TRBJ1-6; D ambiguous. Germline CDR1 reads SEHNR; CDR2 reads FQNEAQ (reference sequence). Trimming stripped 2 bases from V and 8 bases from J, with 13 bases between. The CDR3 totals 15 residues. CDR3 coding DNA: TGTGCCAGCAGCTTATCTACAGTTACTGATTCACCCCTCCACTTT. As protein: CASSLSTVTDSPLHF.

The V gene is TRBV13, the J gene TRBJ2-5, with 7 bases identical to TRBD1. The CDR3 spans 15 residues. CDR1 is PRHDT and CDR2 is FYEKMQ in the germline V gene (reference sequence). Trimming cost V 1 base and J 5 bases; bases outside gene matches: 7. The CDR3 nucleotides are TGTGCCAGCAGCTTAGCACAGGGGACAACGGAGACCCAGTACTTC. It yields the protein CASSLAQGTTETQYF.

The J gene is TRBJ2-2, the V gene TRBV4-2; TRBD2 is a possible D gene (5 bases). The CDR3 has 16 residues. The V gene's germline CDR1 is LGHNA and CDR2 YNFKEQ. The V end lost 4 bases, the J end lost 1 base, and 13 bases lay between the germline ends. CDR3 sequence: CASSLPLAGNTGELFF. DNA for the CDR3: TGTGCCAGCAGCCTCCCTTTGGCGGGGAACACCGGGGAGCTGTTTTTT.

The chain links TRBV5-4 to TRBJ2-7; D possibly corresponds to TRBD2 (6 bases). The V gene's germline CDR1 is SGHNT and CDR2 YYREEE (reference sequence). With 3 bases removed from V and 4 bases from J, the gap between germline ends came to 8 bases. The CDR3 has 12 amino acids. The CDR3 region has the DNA TGTGCCAGCAGCTCCGGGGGATACGAGCAGTACTTC. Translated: CASSSGGYEQYF.